The 32 T cell receptor beta chains listed next were all sequenced from one sample in a study of T cell responses to AZD1222 COVID-19 vaccine. Assay: immunoSEQ multiplex PCR; the TCRdb copy retains only in-frame clones and omits some. The sample lists around 160,000 clones, about 93% occurring once. The starting material was peripheral blood, obtained on day 0 of MenACWY control vaccination. The origin of the receptors is an adult in good health.

Of note for this clone: The germline gene is not matched at one end of the junction; a read error may be the cause. The chain is built from TRBV7-9 and TRBJ1-2; D is undetermined. The CDR3 loop spans 15 amino acids. Germline CDR1 and CDR2: SEHNR and FQNEAQ (reference sequence). CDR3 bases: TGTGCCAGCAACTTAAGGGCAGGAGACAATAATGGCTACACCTTC. It is translated as CASNLRAGDNNGYTF. Complete variable domain (other parts from reference TRBV7-9 and TRBJ1-2): DTGVSQNPRHKITKRGQNVTFRCDPISEHNRLYWYRQTLGQGPEFLTYFQNEAQLEKSRLLSDRFSAERPKGSFSTLEIQRTEQGDSAMYLCASNLRAGDNNGYTFGSGTRLTVV.

The chain employs TRBV7-2 and TRBJ1-4, with D possibly being TRBD1 (5 bases). Germline V gives CDR1 SGHTA, CDR2 FQGNSA. The CDR3 has 15 residues. With 5 bases removed from V and 5 bases from J, the gap between germline ends came to 15 bases. The CDR3 DNA follows: TGTGCCAGCAGCCTGGGACGGGAGGAGAATGAAAAACTGTTTTTT. The encoded protein is CASSLGREENEKLFF.

The chain employs TRBV9 and TRBJ2-7; possible D gene TRBD1, 6 bases. The germline gives CDR1 SGDLS, CDR2 YYNGEE. Trimming cost V 4 bases and J 3 bases, with 14 bases left between them. The CDR3 consists of 14 residues. The CDR3 region is CASSRDTLNYEQYF. The CDR3 coding sequence is TGTGCCAGCAGCCGGGACACCCTAAACTACGAGCAGTACTTC.

The genes are TRBV5-1 and TRBJ1-1; unclear D gene. V shed 2 bases and J shed 0 bases, with 8 bases lying between them. CDR1 is SGHRS, CDR2 YFSETQ, per germline. The length of the CDR3 is 14 residues. The CDR3: CASSLDPLNTEAFF. Here the CDR3 DNA reads TGCGCCAGCAGCTTAGACCCACTGAACACTGAAGCTTTCTTT.

V and J are TRBV14 and TRBJ2-7; D gene unclear. The CDR3 sequence is 13 residues long. The ends were cut back, 1 base at V and 4 bases at J, with 8 bases in the middle. The germline V gene encodes CDR1 SGHDN and CDR2 FVKESK. The CDR3 sequence: CASSQVNGYEQYF. CDR3 coding DNA: TGTGCCAGCAGCCAAGTAAATGGATACGAGCAGTACTTC.

This CDR3 reads CASSSGQGNQPQHF. The CDR3 DNA follows: TGTGCCAGTAGTAGCGGACAGGGCAATCAGCCCCAGCATTTT. The chain is built from TRBV19 and TRBJ1-5; the match to TRBD1 covers 7 bases. CDR1 and CDR2 (germline): LNHDA, SQIVND (reference sequence). With V trimmed by 4 bases and J by 2 bases, 2 bases remained unmatched. The CDR3 spans 14 residues.

The chain has TRBV10-3 and TRBJ1-5, with TRBD1 identical over 12 bases. This CDR3 spans 14 amino acids. Looked up from germline, CDR1 is ENHRY and CDR2 is SYGVKD. Unmatched junction bases numbered 1, after V lost 6 bases and J lost 4 bases. CDR3: CAIRGQGANQPQHF. DNA of the CDR3: TGTGCCATCAGGGGACAGGGGGCAAATCAGCCCCAGCATTTT.

This chain uses TRBV10-3 with TRBJ2-7, with D tentatively TRBD1 (5 bases). The CDR3 runs to 12 residues. Trimming shortened V by 11 bases and J by 6 bases, and 17 bases separated the two germline ends. The V gene's germline CDR1 is ENHRY and CDR2 SYGVKD. CDR3: CASRTSLAEQYF. The CDR3 DNA sequence: TGTGCCTCCCGGACATCTCTGGCCGAGCAGTACTTC.

The chain employs TRBV30 and TRBJ2-1; 9 bases line up with TRBD1. Germline loops: CDR1 GTSNPN, CDR2 SVGIG (reference sequence). V lost 2 bases, J lost 2 bases, and 7 bases stayed unmatched. This CDR3 spans 16 amino acids. The CDR3 is CAWSWVDRGTYNEQFF. The DNA of the CDR3 is TGTGCCTGGAGTTGGGTGGACAGGGGTACCTACAATGAGCAGTTCTTC.

CDR3 sequence (DNA): TGTGCCAGTCGAAGGGGGCCGTCGAAGCCCGCTTTCTTT. Amino acids: CASRRGPSKPAFF. This chain uses TRBV6-5 with TRBJ1-1; 7 bases map to TRBD1. The CDR3 is made up of 13 amino acids. From germline, CDR1 is MNHEY and CDR2 SVGAGI. J gave up 11 bases and V 9 bases, and 15 bases lay outside the gene matches.

The chain carries TRBV6-5 and TRBJ1-4; weak D call: TRBD1 (5 bases). V was cut by 0 bases and J by 5 bases, with 10 bases left in between. CDR1 and CDR2 (germline): MNHEY, SVGAGI. There are 15 residues in the CDR3. The CDR3 here is CASSYSYRKNEKLFF. Here the CDR3 DNA reads TGTGCCAGCAGTTACTCATACAGGAAGAATGAAAAACTGTTTTTT.

The gene calls are TRBV19 and TRBJ1-2; D is uncertain. The V end was cut by 9 bases, the J end by 4 bases, with 15 bases between. CDR3 length: 13 amino acids. The germline gives CDR1 LNHDA, CDR2 SQIVND (reference sequence). Here the CDR3 reads CASEDSEAYGYTF. DNA of the CDR3: TGTGCCAGCGAAGATTCGGAAGCCTATGGCTACACCTTC.

The chain has TRBV6-5 and TRBJ1-5; D ambiguous. The ends were cut back, 2 bases at V and 11 bases at J, with 13 bases in the middle. The CDR3 loop spans 13 amino acids. The germline V gene has CDR1 MNHEY and CDR2 SVGAGI. The CDR3 loop is CASSYTNLGTQHF. The CDR3 DNA reads TGTGCCAGCAGTTACACAAACCTGGGGACCCAGCATTTT.

The gene calls are TRBV5-5 and TRBJ1-4, with D unresolved. Germline loops: CDR1 SGHKS, CDR2 YYEKEE (reference sequence). This CDR3 spans 14 amino acids. V was shortened by 10 bases and J by 4 bases, with 17 bases between the two germline ends. This CDR3 reads CASRIGGFNEKLFF. DNA for the CDR3: TGTGCCTCTCGCATAGGTGGCTTTAATGAAAAACTGTTTTTT.

A single count supports this clone. The rearrangement uses TRBV10-3 and TRBJ1-2, with D possibly being TRBD1 (6 bases). The CDR3 runs to 14 residues. Germline CDR1 ENHRY, CDR2 SYGVKD. The ends were cut back, 4 bases at V and 1 base at J, with 10 bases in the middle. The CDR3 nucleotides are TGTGCCATCAGTGGGGACAATCTTAACTATGGCTACACCTTC. It codes for CAISGDNLNYGYTF.

J is TRBJ1-1 and V is TRBV28; a possible D gene is TRBD1 (6 bases). V was clipped by 8 bases and J by 8 bases, with 15 bases between them. CDR3 length: 12 residues. Germline V gene data show CDR1 as MDHEN and CDR2 as SYDVKM. The CDR3: CASGGGDREAFF. The CDR3 region has the DNA TGTGCCAGCGGAGGGGGAGACCGGGAAGCTTTCTTT.

The V gene is TRBV23-1, the J gene TRBJ2-3; unclear D gene. TRBV23-1 is recorded as an ORF, its role being uncertain. The V end lost 4 bases, the J end lost 2 bases, and 19 bases lay between the germline ends. The CDR3 covers 17 residues. CDR3 loop: CASSPLYGIKFTDTQYF. The CDR3 DNA reads as TGCGCCAGCAGTCCTTTATACGGCATAAAGTTCACAGATACGCAGTATTTT.

This clone was found once. The J gene is TRBJ1-4, the V gene TRBV9; possibly TRBD1 for D (5 bases). The CDR3 sequence is 15 residues long. Germline CDR1 reads SGDLS; CDR2 reads YYNGEE. Deletions cut 4 bases from V and 8 bases from J, with 18 bases between. The CDR3 region is CASSPAPGMGEKLFF. The CDR3 DNA follows: TGTGCCAGCAGCCCAGCCCCAGGGATGGGGGAAAAACTGTTTTTT.

This chain connects TRBV5-5 to TRBJ1-5; TRBD1 agrees at 8 bases. The length of the CDR3 is 17 residues. The V and J ends lost 0 bases and 2 bases, in that order; junction bases with no gene match: 7. From germline, CDR1 is SGHKS and CDR2 YYEKEE (reference sequence). As DNA, the CDR3 is TGTGCCAGCAGCTTGGGGACAGGGTGGGAGGGCAATCAGCCCCAGCATTTT. Amino acid sequence: CASSLGTGWEGNQPQHF.

V usage is TRBV4-2 and J usage is TRBJ1-1; D unclear. This CDR3 has 15 residues. Germline CDR1 and CDR2: LGHNA and YNFKEQ. Between the trimmed V and J ends, which lost 1 base and 0 bases, there was a span of 9 bases. In DNA, the CDR3 is TGTGCCAGCAGCCAAGCGGCGGGGATGAACACTGAAGCTTTCTTT. This codes for CASSQAAGMNTEAFF.

The rearrangement uses TRBV6-5 and TRBJ1-1; perhaps TRBD1 as D (5 bases). This CDR3 has 14 residues. In germline, CDR1 is MNHEY, CDR2 SVGAGI. Deletions cut 6 bases from V and 7 bases from J, with 18 bases between. CDR3 in amino acids: CASSPSGGQGEAFF. CDR3 bases: TGTGCCAGCAGCCCCTCCGGTGGGCAGGGTGAAGCTTTCTTT.

The chain joins TRBV5-1 to TRBJ2-5, with TRBD2 matching 7 bases. CDR1 is SGHRS, CDR2 YFSETQ, per germline. V was pared by 0 bases and J by 1 base, with 3 bases of the junction left unmatched. The CDR3 runs 15 residues. The CDR3, as DNA: TGCGCCAGCAGCTTGGTCGCGGGAGCCCAAGAGACCCAGTACTTC. It codes for CASSLVAGAQETQYF.

The chain links TRBV6-5 to TRBJ1-1, with TRBD1 matching 7 bases. The V gene end was trimmed by 6 bases and the J gene end by 0 bases; junction bases not matched to a gene: 7. This CDR3 region has 15 residues. The germline V gene has CDR1 MNHEY and CDR2 SVGAGI. The CDR3 sequence is CASRNQQGLNTEAFF. In DNA form, the CDR3 reads TGTGCCAGCAGAAATCAACAGGGGTTGAACACTGAAGCTTTCTTT.

This clone was counted a few times. The chain couples TRBV14 to TRBJ2-5; D might be TRBD1 (5 bases). Germline CDR1 SGHDN, CDR2 FVKESK. V lost 0 bases and J 3 bases, leaving 17 bases between the germline ends. This CDR3 contains 17 residues. The DNA of the CDR3 is TGTGCCAGCAGCCAAGATACCCGCGTGACAGTTAAAGAGACCCAGTACTTC. Its translation is CASSQDTRVTVKETQYF. Full variable domain (missing parts from reference TRBV14 and TRBJ2-5): EAGVTQFPSHSVIEKGQTVTLRCDPISGHDNLYWYRRVMGKEIKFLLHFVKESKQDESGMPNNRFLAERTGGTYSTLKVQPAELEDSGVYFCASSQDTRVTVKETQYFGPGTRLLVL.

This chain links TRBV28 with TRBJ1-6; 8 bases map to TRBD1. This CDR3 contains 15 residues. V shed 7 bases and J 5 bases; nucleotides not matched to a gene: 7. Per the germline V gene, CDR1 is MDHEN and CDR2 is SYDVKM. CDR3 bases: TGTGCCAGCACCAAAGGACAGGGCCATAATTCACCCCTCCACTTT. The encoded protein is CASTKGQGHNSPLHF.

This chain connects TRBV3-1 (or the pseudogene TRBV3-2) to TRBJ2-2; a possible D gene is TRBD2 (6 bases). This CDR3 is 15 amino acids long. The germline V gene encodes CDR1 LGHDT and CDR2 YNNKEL (reference sequence). Trimming took off 4 bases at V and 7 bases at J, with 16 bases between the two ends. The CDR3 DNA reads TGTGCCAGCAGCCCAGCCCCGGGGAGGTTCGGGGAGCTGTTTTTT. It is translated as CASSPAPGRFGELFF.

The chain joins TRBV5-6 to TRBJ1-2, with D uncertain. CDR3 length: 11 residues. Germline lookup yields CDR1 SGHDT and CDR2 YYEEEE. Trimming pared 3 bases from V and 7 bases from J, leaving 7 bases between. CDR3 loop: CASSSRRGYTF. In nucleotides, the CDR3 is TGTGCCAGCAGCTCGAGACGTGGCTACACCTTC.

This clone was seen a handful of times. V is TRBV20-1 and J is TRBJ2-7, with 7 bases aligning to TRBD2. Germline V lookup: CDR1 DFQATT, CDR2 SNEGSKA (reference sequence). This CDR3 spans 13 amino acids. J was trimmed by 2 bases and V by 3 bases; bases with no gene match: 4. CDR3 in amino acids: CSASWGGTYEQYF. CDR3 coding DNA: TGCAGTGCTAGTTGGGGGGGGACCTACGAGCAGTACTTC.

The chain links TRBV15 to TRBJ1-2; D unresolved. Germline CDR1 LNHNV, CDR2 YYDKDF (reference sequence). Deletions cut 0 bases from V and 5 bases from J, with 13 bases between. The CDR3 loop spans 15 amino acids. CDR3 region: CATSRDLGIGYGYTF. DNA for the CDR3: TGTGCCACCAGCAGAGATCTCGGAATTGGGTATGGCTACACCTTC.

The J gene is TRBJ1-1, the V gene TRBV12-5, with no clear D. The CDR3 contains 13 residues. V was pared by 0 bases and J by 1 base, with 3 bases between. The germline V gene has CDR1 LGHNT and CDR2 FRNRAP. CDR3 loop: CASGLVANTEAFF. In DNA form, the CDR3 reads TGTGCTAGTGGTTTGGTCGCGAACACTGAAGCTTTCTTT. The complete variable domain, with remaining parts taken from reference TRBV12-5 and TRBJ1-1, reads DARVTQTPRHKVTEMGQEVTMRCQPILGHNTVFWYRQTMMQGLELLAYFRNRAPLDDSGMPKDRFSAEMPDATLATLKIQPSEPRDSAVYFCASGLVANTEAFFGQGTRLTVV.

The V call is TRBV25-1, the J call TRBJ2-1; 9 bases match TRBD2. This CDR3 region has 14 residues. The V segment lost 4 bases and the J segment 7 bases; nucleotides outside the gene matches: 5. In germline, CDR1 is MGHDK, CDR2 SYGVNS. This chain's CDR3 is CASSAAGGFNEQFF. The CDR3, as DNA: TGTGCCAGCAGTGCGGCGGGGGGGTTTAATGAGCAGTTCTTC.

This clone has only one observation. The V call is TRBV21-1, the J call TRBJ2-4; TRBD1 reflects the table's D call only, with no check against the DNA. TRBV21-1 is a pseudogene. The CDR3 runs 15 residues. The CDR3 sequence is CASSLRDRLKNIQYF. The CDR3 bases are TGTGCCAGCAGCCTCCGGGACAGACTCAAAAACATTCAGTACTTC.